The clone carrying this T cell receptor beta chain occurred a few times. Its target is not known. These data come from a study of shared clonotypes between healthy human individuals. The wider study: Per donor, CD8 memory used one plate, CD8 naive used two, CD4 memory used three and CD4 naive used three.

Some clones are missing from TCRdb's copy, which holds only in-frame ones; the method was immunoSEQ multiplex PCR. The table has 330,000 or so clones, roughly 70% seen once. V shed 5 bases and J 4 bases; nucleotides not matched to a gene: 12. This CDR3 region has 17 residues. Germline assignment: CDR1 SGHAT and CDR2 FQNNGV. General observations from the study: Sharing across four donors was highest in naive CD4 (approximately 5%) and lowest in memory CD8 (approximately 0.4%). Naive subsets tended to show greater estimated richness than memory subsets. Rarefaction exposed incomplete sorted-subset sequencing despite large depth.

The source is a man younger than 45 in good health. The sample taken for sequencing was memory CD4+ T cells sorted from blood. Indicated subset: CD45RA-negative fraction. J is TRBJ2-1 and V is TRBV11-2, with TRBD2 identical over 9 bases. CDR3 in amino acids: CASSHVGVLAGYNEQFF. Here the CDR3 DNA reads TGTGCCAGCAGCCACGTCGGGGTGCTAGCGGGATACAATGAGCAGTTCTTC.